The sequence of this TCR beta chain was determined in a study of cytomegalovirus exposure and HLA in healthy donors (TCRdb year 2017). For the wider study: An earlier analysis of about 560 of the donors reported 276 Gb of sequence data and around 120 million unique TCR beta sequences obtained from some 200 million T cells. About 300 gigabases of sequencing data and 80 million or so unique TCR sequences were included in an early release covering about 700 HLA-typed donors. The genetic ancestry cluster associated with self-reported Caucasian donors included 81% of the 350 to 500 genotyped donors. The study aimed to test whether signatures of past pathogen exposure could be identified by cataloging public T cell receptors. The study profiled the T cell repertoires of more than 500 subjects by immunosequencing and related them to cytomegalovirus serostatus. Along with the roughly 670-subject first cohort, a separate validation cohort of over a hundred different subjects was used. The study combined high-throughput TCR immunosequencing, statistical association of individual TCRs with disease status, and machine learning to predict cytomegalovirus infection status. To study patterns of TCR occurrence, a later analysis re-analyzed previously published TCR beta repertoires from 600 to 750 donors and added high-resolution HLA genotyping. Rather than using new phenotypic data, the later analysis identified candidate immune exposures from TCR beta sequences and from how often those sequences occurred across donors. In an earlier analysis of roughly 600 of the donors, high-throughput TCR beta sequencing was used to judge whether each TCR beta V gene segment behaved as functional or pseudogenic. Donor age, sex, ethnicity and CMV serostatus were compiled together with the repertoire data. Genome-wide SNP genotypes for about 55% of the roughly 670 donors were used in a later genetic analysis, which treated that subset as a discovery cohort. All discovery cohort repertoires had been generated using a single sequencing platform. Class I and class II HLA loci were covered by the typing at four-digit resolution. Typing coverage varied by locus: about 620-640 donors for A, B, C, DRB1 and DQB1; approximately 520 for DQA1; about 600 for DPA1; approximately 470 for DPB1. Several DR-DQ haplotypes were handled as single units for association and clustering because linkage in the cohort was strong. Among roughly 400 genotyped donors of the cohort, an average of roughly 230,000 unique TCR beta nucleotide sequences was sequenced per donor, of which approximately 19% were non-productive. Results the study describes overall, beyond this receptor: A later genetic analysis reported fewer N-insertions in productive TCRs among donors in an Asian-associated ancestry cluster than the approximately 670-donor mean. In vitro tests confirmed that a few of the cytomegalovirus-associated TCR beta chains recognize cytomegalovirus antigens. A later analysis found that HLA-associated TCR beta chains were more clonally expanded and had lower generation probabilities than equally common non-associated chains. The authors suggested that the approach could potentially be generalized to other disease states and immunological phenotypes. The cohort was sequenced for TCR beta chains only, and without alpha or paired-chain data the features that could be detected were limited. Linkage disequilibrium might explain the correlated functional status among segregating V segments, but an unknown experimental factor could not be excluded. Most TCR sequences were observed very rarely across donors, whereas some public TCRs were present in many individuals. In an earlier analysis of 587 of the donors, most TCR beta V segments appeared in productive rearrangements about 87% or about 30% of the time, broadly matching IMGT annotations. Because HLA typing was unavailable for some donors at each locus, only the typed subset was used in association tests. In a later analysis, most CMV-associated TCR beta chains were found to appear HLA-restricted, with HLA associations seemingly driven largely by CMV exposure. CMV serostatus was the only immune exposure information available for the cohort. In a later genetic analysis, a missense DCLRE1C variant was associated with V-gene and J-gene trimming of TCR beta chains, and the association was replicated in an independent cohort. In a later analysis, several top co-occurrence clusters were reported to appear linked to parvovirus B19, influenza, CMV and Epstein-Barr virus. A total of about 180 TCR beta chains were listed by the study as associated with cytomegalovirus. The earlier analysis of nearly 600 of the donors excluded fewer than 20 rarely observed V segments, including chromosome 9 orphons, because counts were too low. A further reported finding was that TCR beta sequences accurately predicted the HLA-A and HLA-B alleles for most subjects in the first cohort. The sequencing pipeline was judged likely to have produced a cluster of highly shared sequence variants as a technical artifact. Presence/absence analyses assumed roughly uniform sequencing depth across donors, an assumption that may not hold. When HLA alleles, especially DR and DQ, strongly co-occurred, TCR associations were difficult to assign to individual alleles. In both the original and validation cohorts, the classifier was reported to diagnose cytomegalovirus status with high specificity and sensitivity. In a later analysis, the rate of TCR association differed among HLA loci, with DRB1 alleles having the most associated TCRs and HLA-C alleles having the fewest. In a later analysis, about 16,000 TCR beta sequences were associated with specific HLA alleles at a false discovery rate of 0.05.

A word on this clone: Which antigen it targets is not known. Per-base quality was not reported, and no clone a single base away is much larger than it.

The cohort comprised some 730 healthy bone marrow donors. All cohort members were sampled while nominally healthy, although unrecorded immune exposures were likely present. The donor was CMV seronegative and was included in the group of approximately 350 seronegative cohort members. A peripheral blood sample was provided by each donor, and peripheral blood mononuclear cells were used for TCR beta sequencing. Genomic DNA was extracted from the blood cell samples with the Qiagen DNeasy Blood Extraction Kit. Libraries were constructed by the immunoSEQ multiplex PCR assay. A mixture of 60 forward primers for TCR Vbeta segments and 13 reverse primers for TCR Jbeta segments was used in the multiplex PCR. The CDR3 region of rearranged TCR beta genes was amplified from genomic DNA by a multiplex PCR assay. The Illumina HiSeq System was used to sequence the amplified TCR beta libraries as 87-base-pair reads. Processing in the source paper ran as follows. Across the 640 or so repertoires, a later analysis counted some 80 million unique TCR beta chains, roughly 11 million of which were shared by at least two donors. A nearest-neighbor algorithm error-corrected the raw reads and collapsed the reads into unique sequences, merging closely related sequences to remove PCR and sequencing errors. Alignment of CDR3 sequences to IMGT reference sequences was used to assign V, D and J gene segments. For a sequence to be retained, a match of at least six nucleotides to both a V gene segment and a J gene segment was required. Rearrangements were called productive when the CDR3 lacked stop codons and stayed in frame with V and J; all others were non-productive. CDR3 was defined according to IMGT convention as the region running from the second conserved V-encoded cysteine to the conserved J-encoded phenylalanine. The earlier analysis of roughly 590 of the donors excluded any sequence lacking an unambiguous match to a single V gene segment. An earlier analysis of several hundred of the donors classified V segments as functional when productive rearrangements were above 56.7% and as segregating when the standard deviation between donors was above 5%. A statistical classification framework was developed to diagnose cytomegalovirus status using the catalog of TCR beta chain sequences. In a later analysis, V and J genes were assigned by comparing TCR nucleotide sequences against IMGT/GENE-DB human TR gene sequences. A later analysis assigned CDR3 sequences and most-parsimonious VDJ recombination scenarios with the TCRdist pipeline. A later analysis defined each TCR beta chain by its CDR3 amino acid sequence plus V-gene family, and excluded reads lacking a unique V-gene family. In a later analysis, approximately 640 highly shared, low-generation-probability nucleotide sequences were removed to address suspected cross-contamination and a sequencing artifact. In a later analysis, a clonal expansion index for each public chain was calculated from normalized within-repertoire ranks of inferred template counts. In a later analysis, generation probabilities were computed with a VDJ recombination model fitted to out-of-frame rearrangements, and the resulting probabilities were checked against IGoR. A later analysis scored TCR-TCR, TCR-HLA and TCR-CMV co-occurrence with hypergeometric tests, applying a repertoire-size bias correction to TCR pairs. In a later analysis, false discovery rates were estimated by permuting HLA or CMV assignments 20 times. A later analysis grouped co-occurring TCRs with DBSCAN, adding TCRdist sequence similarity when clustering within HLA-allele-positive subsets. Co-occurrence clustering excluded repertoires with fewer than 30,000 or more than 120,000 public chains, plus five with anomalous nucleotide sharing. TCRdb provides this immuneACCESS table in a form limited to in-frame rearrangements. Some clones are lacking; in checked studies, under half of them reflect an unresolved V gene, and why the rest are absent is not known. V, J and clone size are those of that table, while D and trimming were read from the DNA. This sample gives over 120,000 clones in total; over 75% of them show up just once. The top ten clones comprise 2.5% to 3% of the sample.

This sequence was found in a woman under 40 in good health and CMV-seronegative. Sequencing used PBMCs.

In nucleotides, the sequence is TGTGCCTGGACCCTGGGGGGGGAGACCCAGTACTTC. Translated, it gives CAWTLGGETQYF. The rearrangement combines TRBV30 with TRBJ2-5; a stretch of 7 junction bases matches TRBD2. Taken from cysteine to phenylalanine, the CDR3 has 12 residues. CDR3 DNA is the only sequence kept; it has 36 bases, read in frame from the first base. Here V drops 4 bases and J drops 5 bases, and the junction holds 4 bases not matched to any gene. From the germline V gene (reference sequence), CDR1 is GTSNPN and CDR2 is SVGIG.